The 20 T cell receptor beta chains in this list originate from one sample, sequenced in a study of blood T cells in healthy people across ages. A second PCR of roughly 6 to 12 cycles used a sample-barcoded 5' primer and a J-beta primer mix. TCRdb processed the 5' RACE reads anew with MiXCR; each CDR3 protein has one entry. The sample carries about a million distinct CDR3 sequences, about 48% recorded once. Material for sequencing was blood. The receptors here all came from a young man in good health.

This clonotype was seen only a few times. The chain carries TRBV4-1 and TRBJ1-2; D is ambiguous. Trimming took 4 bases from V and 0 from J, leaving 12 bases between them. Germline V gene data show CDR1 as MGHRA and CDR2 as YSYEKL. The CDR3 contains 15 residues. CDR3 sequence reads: CASSLWTDSNYGYTF. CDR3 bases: TGCGCCAGCAGCCTTTGGACGGATTCTAACTATGGCTACACCTTC.

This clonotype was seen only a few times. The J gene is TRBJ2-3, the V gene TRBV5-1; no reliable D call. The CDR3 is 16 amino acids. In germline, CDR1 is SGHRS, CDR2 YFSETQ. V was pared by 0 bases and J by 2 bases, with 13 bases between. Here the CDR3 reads CASSLVPGPITDTQYF. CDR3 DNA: TGCGCCAGCAGCTTGGTCCCCGGGCCTATCACAGATACGCAGTATTTT.

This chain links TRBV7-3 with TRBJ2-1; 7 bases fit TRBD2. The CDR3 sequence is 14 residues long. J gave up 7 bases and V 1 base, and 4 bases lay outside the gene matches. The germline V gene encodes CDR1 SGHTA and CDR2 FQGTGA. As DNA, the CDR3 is TGTGCCAGCAGCTTAAGCGGGAGCAGGAATGAGCAGTTCTTC. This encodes CASSLSGSRNEQFF. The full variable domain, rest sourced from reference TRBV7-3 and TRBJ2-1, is GAGVSQTPSNKVTEKGKYVELRCDPISGHTALYWYRQSLGQGPEFLIYFQGTGAADDSGLPNDRFFAVRPEGSVSTLKIQRTERGDSAVYLCASSLSGSRNEQFFGPGTRLTVL.

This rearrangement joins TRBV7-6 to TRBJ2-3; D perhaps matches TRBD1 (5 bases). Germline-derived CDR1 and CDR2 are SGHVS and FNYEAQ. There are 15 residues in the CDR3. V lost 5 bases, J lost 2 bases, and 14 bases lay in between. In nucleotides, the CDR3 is TGTGCCAGCAGCCCCCTGACAGAGGCCACAGATACGCAGTATTTT. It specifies CASSPLTEATDTQYF.

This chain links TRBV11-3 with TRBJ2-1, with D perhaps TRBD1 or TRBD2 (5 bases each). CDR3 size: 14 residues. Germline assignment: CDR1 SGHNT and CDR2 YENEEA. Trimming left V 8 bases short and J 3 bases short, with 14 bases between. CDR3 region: CASGPRDHYNEQFF. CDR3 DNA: TGTGCCAGCGGCCCTCGGGACCACTACAATGAGCAGTTCTTC.

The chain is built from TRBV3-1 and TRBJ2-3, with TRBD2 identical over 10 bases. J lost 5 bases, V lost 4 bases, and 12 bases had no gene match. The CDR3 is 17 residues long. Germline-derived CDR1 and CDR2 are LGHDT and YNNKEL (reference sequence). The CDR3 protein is CASSPPGLALAGDTQYF. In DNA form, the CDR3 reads TGTGCCAGCAGCCCTCCGGGACTAGCGTTAGCTGGAGATACGCAGTATTTT.

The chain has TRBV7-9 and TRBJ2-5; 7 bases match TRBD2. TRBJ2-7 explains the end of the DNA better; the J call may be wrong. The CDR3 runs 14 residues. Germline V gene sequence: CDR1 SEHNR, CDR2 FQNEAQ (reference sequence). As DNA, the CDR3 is TGTGCCAGCAGCTTAACACTAGCGAGGAACGAGCAGTACTTC. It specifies CASSLTLARNEQYF.

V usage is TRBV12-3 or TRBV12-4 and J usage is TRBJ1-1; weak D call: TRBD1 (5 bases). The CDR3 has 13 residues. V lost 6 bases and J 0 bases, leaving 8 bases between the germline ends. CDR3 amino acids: CASSDSLNTEAFF. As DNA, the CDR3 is TGTGCCAGCAGCGACAGCCTGAACACTGAAGCTTTCTTT.

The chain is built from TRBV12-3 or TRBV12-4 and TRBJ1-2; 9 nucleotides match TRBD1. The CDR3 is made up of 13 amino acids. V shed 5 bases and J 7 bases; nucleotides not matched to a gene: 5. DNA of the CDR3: TGTGCCAGCAGTGCCACAGGGGGCTTTGGCTACACCTTC. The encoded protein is CASSATGGFGYTF.

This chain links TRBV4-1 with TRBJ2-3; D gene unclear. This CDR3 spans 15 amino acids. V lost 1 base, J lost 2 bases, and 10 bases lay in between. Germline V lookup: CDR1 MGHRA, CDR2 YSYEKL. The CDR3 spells CASSQGISTTDTQYF. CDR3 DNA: TGCGCCAGCAGCCAAGGTATCTCTACCACAGATACGCAGTATTTT.

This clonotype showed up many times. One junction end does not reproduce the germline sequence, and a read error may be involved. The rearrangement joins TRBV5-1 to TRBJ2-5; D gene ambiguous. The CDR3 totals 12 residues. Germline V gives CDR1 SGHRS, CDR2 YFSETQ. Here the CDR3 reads CASSSSQETQYF. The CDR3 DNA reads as TGTGCCAGCAGCTCGTCACAAGAGACCCAGTACTTC.

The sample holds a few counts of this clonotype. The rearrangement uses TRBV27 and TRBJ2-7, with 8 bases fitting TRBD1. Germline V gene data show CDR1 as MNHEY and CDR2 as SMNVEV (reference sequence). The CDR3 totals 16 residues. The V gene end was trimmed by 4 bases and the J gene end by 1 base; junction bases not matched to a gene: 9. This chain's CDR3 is CASSSPGQGPSYEQYF. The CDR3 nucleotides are TGTGCCAGCAGTTCCCCCGGACAGGGCCCTTCCTACGAGCAGTACTTC.

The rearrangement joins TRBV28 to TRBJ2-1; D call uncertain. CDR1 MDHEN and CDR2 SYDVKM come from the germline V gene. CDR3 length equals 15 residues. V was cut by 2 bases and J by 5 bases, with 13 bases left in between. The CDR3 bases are TGTGCCAGCAGTTTAAGGGCGGAGACACACAATGAGCAGTTCTTC. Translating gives CASSLRAETHNEQFF.

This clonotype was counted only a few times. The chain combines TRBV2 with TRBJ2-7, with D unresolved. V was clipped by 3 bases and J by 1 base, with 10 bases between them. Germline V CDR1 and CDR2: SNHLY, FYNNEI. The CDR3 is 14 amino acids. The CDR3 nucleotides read TGTGCCAGCAGTGATAAGGGTACGTCCTACGAGCAGTACTTC. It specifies CASSDKGTSYEQYF.

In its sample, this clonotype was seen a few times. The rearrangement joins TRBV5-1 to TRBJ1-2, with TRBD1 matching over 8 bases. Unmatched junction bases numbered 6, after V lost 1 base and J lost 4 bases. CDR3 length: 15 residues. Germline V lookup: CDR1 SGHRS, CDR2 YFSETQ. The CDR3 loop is CASSLQDRDAYGYTF. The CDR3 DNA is TGCGCCAGCAGCTTGCAGGACAGGGATGCCTATGGCTACACCTTC.

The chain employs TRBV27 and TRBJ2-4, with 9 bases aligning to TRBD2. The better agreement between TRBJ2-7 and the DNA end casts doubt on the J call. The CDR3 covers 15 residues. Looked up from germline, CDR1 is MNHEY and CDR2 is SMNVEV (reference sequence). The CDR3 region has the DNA TGTGCCAGCAGTTTATTCGCGGGAGGGTCCTACGAGCAGTACTTC. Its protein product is CASSLFAGGSYEQYF.

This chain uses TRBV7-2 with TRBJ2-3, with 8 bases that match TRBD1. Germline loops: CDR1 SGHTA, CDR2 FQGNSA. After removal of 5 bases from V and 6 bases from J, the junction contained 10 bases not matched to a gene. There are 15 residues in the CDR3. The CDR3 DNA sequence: TGTGCCAGCAGCCCGGACAGGGCTTTCAGGGATACGCAGTATTTT. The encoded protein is CASSPDRAFRDTQYF.

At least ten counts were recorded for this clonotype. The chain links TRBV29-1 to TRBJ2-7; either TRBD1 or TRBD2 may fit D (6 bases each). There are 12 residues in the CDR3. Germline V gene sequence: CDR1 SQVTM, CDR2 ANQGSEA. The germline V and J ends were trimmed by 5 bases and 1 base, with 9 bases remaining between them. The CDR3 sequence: CSVQGGSYEQYF. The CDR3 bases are TGCAGCGTTCAAGGGGGGTCCTACGAGCAGTACTTC.

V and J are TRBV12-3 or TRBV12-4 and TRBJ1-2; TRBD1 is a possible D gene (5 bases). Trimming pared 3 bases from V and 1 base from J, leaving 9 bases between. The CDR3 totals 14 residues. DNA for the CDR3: TGTGCCAGCAGTTTGGGGGTAATTAACTATGGCTACACCTTC. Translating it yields CASSLGVINYGYTF.

DNA of the CDR3: TGTGCCAGCAGTTTTGTCGGGACAGGGGGCTACGAGCAGTACTTC. As protein: CASSFVGTGGYEQYF. The rearrangement joins TRBV28 to TRBJ2-1; the match to TRBD1 covers 11 bases. The J call is doubtful: the DNA matches TRBJ2-7 better. The CDR3 sequence is 15 residues long. Germline CDR1 reads MDHEN; CDR2 reads SYDVKM.